The TCR beta chain described here comes from a study of neurological immune-mediated disorders. Synthesis of cDNA was carried out by template-switch 5'RACE. The reaction used 10-nucleotide random UMIs. Using its own MiXCR run on the 5' RACE reads, TCRdb lists one record per CDR3 protein. The sample carries tens of thousands of distinct CDR3 sequences, around 11% recorded once. Time point specified: longitudinal time-point 1 (baseline). General study points: While HTLV-1-associated myelopathy showed the greatest TCR clonal expansion, multiple sclerosis showed the least, falling below healthy controls. Across subjects, no CDR3 amino acid sequence appeared in expanded clones of more than one subject, a finding that suggested private repertoires in all groups.

Germline V gene sequence: CDR1 SGHKS, CDR2 YYEKEE (reference sequence). Trimming took off 6 bases at V and 0 bases at J, with 16 bases between the two ends. The CDR3 has 16 amino acids. About this clonotype: Its specificity is unknown.

Sample: PBMCs. The sequence was collected from a male donor with HTLV-1-associated myelopathy (HAM/TSP). The chain uses TRBV5-5 and TRBJ1-3; D call uncertain. CDR3 DNA: TGTGCCAGCACCCACGGCGGGGAGCTCTCTGGAAACACCATATATTTT. This translates into CASTHGGELSGNTIYF.